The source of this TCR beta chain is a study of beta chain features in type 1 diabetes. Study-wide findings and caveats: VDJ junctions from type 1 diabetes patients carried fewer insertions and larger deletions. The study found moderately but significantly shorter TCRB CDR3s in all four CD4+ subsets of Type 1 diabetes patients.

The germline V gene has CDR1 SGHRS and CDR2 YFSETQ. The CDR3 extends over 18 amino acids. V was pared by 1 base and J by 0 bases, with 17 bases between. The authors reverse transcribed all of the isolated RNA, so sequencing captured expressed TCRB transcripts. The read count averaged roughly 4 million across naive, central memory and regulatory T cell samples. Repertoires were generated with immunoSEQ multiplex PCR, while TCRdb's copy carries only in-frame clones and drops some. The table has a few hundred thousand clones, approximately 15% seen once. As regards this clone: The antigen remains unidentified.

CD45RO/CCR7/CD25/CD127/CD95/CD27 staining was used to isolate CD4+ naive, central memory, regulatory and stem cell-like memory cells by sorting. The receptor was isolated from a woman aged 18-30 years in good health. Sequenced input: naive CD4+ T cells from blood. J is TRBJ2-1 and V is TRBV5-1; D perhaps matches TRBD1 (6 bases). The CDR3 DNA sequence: TGCGCCAGCAGCTTGAGCCCCCCGGACAGTAGCTCCTACAATGAGCAGTTCTTC. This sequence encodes CASSLSPPDSSSYNEQFF.